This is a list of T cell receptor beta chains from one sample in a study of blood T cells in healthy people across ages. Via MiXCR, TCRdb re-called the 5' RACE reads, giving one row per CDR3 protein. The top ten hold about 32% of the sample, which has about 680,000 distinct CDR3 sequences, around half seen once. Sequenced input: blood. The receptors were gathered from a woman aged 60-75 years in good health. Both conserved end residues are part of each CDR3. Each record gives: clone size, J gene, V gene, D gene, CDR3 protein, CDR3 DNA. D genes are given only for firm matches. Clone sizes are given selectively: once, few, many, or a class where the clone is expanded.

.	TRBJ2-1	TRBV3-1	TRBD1	CASSTGQGWSEQFF	TGTGCCAGCAGTACCGGACAGGGGTGGAGTGAGCAGTTCTTC
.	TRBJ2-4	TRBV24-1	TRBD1	CATSEGTGGNKNIQYF	TGTGCCACCAGTGAAGGGACAGGGGGAAACAAAAACATTCAGTACTTC
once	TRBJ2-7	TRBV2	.	CASSENAYNEQYF	TGTGCCAGCAGTGAAAATGCCTACAATGAGCAGTACTTC
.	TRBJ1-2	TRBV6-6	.	CASSYTKEGNYGYTF	TGTGCCAGCAGTTACACCAAAGAGGGTAACTATGGCTACACCTTC
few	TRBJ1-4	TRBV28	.	CASSLRGLASNEKLFF	TGTGCCAGCAGTTTAAGGGGTTTGGCATCCAATGAAAAACTGTTTTTT
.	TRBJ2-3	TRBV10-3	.	CAIKDEPLTDTQYF	TGTGCCATCAAGGATGAACCCCTCACAGATACGCAGTATTTT
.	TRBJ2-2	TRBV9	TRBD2	CASSVSGGRNTGELFF	TGTGCCAGCAGCGTAAGCGGGGGGCGGAACACCGGGGAGCTGTTTTTT
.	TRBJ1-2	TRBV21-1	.	CASSKGAGQSILSYTF	TGTGCCAGCAGCAAAGGAGCTGGCCAGTCCATCCTGAGTTACACCTTC
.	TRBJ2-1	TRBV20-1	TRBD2	CSASFLAAPEQFF	TGCAGTGCTAGCTTTCTAGCGGCCCCTGAGCAGTTCTTC
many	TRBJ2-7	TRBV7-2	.	CASSLGEGRSYEQYF	TGTGCCAGCAGCTTAGGAGAGGGTCGGAGCTACGAGCAGTACTTC
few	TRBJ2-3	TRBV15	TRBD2	CATSRDRTSGSRPDTQYF	TGTGCCACCAGCAGAGATCGGACTAGCGGGAGTCGGCCAGATACGCAGTATTTT
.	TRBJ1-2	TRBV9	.	CASSTSDGGGTYGYTF	TGTGCCAGCAGCACTAGTGACGGGGGAGGCACCTATGGCTACACCTTC
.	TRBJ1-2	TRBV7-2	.	CASSPGGGAYGYTF	TGTGCCAGCAGCCCCGGGGGGGGCGCCTATGGCTACACCTTC
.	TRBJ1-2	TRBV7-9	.	CASSSPGQIVGYTF	TGTGCCAGCAGCTCTCCGGGACAAATAGTGGGCTACACCTTC
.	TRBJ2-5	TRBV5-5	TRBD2	CASSVGLAGDPETQYF	TGTGCCAGCAGCGTGGGACTAGCGGGAGATCCGGAGACCCAGTACTTC
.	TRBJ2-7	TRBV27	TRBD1	CASSEAGGRSSQYF	TGTGCCAGTAGCGAGGCAGGGGGCCGCAGTAGCCAGTACTTC
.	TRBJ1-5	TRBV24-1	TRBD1	CATSEGTGRNQPQHF	TGTGCCACCAGTGAGGGGACAGGGAGGAATCAGCCCCAGCATTTT
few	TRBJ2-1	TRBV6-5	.	CASSYATGVEQFF	TGTGCCAGCAGTTACGCGACAGGAGTAGAGCAGTTCTTC
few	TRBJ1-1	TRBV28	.	CASSQVGLIAFF	TGTGCCAGCAGTCAAGTGGGGTTGATCGCTTTCTTT
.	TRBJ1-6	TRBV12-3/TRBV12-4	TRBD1	CASSLGTGGLSPLHF	TGTGCCAGCAGTTTGGGGACAGGGGGCTTGTCACCCCTCCACTTT
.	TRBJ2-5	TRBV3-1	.	CASSLQEETQYF	TGTGCCAGCAGCCTGCAGGAAGAGACCCAGTACTTC
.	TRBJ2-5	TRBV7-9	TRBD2	CASSPPGLAAYNEQYF	TGTGCCAGCAGCCCGCCGGGACTAGCGGCATACAATGAGCAGTACTTC
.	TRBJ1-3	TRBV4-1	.	CASSQDLGGRSGNTIYF	TGCGCCAGCAGCCAAGATCTGGGTGGCCGCTCTGGAAACACCATATATTTT
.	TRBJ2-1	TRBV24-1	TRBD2	CATSDLGLAGGGSYNEQFF	TGTGCCACCAGTGATTTGGGGCTAGCGGGAGGAGGCTCCTACAATGAGCAGTTCTTC
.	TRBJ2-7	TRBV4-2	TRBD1	CASSQEDRGASYEQYF	TGTGCCAGCAGCCAGGAGGACAGGGGGGCCTCCTACGAGCAGTACTTC
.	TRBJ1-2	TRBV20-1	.	CSALRTGGYGYTF	TGCAGTGCTCTTCGGACGGGGGGGTATGGCTACACCTTC
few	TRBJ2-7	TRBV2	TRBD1	CASDPGQNSYEQYF	TGTGCCAGCGACCCGGGACAGAATTCCTACGAGCAGTACTTC
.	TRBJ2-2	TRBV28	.	CASSRRRSHDTGELFF	TGTGCCAGCAGTAGGCGGAGAAGCCACGACACCGGGGAGCTGTTTTTT
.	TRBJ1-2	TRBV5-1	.	CASSPDTEYGYTF	TGCGCCAGCAGCCCGGACACGGAATATGGCTACACCTTC
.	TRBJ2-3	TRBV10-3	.	CAINRERKDTQYF	TGTGCCATCAATCGGGAGAGGAAAGATACGCAGTATTTT
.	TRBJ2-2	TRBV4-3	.	CASSQPGGGSSGNTGELFF	TGCGCCAGCAGCCAACCCGGAGGTGGTTCGTCCGGGAACACCGGGGAGCTGTTTTTT
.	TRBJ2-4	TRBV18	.	CASSPRDSPKSIQYF	TGTGCCAGCTCACCGCGGGACAGTCCGAAAAGCATTCAGTACTTC
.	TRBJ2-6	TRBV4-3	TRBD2	CASSQDLAVVPGANVLTF	TGCGCCAGCAGCCAAGACCTAGCGGTAGTACCCGGGGCCAACGTCCTGACTTTC